This record looks at one TCR beta chain sequence and its context. Antigen unknown. The data originate from a study of cytomegalovirus exposure and HLA in healthy donors. Study results and caveats: High specificity and sensitivity for cytomegalovirus status were reported for the classifier.

Assay used: immunoSEQ multiplex PCR; TCRdb lists only in-frame clones, some missing. This sample has approximately 110,000 clones, with around 83% found just once. The CDR3 loop spans 13 amino acids. Germline-derived CDR1 and CDR2 are PRHDT and FYEKMQ (reference sequence). V was shortened by 3 bases and J by 9 bases, with 12 bases between the two germline ends. Specimen: PBMCs. This TCR came from a woman younger than 30 in good health and CMV-seropositive. This chain uses TRBV13 with TRBJ1-5; the D is unclear. This chain's CDR3 is CASSLGRRMPQHF. The CDR3 coding sequence is TGTGCCAGCAGCTTGGGCCGACGGATGCCCCAGCATTTT.